This is a list of T cell receptor beta chains from one sample in a study of T-cell memory formation after mild COVID-19. TCRdb called the 5' RACE reads again in MiXCR, with one record for every CDR3 protein. Among 560,000 or so distinct CDR3 sequences listed, around a sixth were seen once. Sequenced: PBMCs or a T cell subset sorted from them (not recorded which). These receptors were taken from an adult woman who had mild COVID-19 (a few samples of this study predate the infection). Cell type and time point are not known. Each CDR3 is given with its conserved first and last residue. The D gene is left open where the match is weak. Only some rows state a clone size, as once, few, many or a class for expanded clones.

size	V	J	D	DNA	CDR3
NA	TRBV6-6	TRBJ2-3	NA	TGTGCCAGCAGTTACCGGTCAGGGTGGGAAGATACGCAGTATTTT	CASSYRSGWEDTQYF
NA	TRBV12-3/TRBV12-4	TRBJ2-3	NA	TGTGCCAGCAGTTTATACGGAGCCTACACAGATACGCAGTATTTT	CASSLYGAYTDTQYF
NA	TRBV10-3	TRBJ2-3	TRBD2	TGTGCCATCAGTGAGGTTCGGGGACTAGCGGGGGACACATATACGCAGTATTTT	CAISEVRGLAGDTYTQYF
few	TRBV6-6	TRBJ1-5	TRBD1	TGTGCCAGCAGAACCGACAGGGGGTATCAGCCCCAGCATTTT	CASRTDRGYQPQHF
NA	TRBV4-1	TRBJ2-1	TRBD2	TGCGCCAGCAGCCAGAGCGGGGGGCTATACAATGAGCAGTTCTTC	CASSQSGGLYNEQFF
NA	TRBV13	TRBJ1-2	NA	TGTGCCAGCAGCTTACCTCAAGGACGGGCTAACTATGGCTACACCTTC	CASSLPQGRANYGYTF
NA	TRBV6-5	TRBJ2-6	NA	TGTGCCAGCAGGCCCCCCGGGGCTGGGGCCAACGTCCTGACTTTC	CASRPPGAGANVLTF
few	TRBV3-1	TRBJ2-5	NA	TGTGCCAGCAGCCAGAGACCAAGCACGGAGACCCAGTACTTC	CASSQRPSTETQYF
few	TRBV4-1	TRBJ2-5	TRBD2	TGCGCCAGCAGCCAAGATAGAGCGGGGGGGATGGTAGAGACCCAGTACTTC	CASSQDRAGGMVETQYF
NA	TRBV7-9	TRBJ2-1	TRBD2	TGTGCCAGCAGCGTCAGGACTAGCGGGAGTAACGTCAATGAGCAGTTCTTC	CASSVRTSGSNVNEQFF
NA	TRBV6-5	TRBJ2-1	TRBD1	TGTGCCAGCAGCTTAGGACAGGGGTCCAACCTTTACAATGAGCAGTTCTTC	CASSLGQGSNLYNEQFF
NA	TRBV7-8	TRBJ2-3	TRBD1	TGTGCCAGCAGCTTTCACCGGGACAGAAATACGCAGTATTTT	CASSFHRDRNTQYF
once	TRBV29-1	TRBJ1-2	NA	TGCAGCGTTGAAGATCAGGATCAGGGCTATAGAGGCTACACCTTC	CSVEDQDQGYRGYTF
NA	TRBV12-5	TRBJ2-7	TRBD2	TGTGCTAGTGGTTTTCTCCTCCTAGCGGGAGGGAAGCCTCGGCCCTACGAGCAGTACTTC	CASGFLLLAGGKPRPYEQYF
many	TRBV7-2	TRBJ2-1	NA	TGTGCCAGCAGCGTTCAAACTGAAGATGAGCAGTTCTTC	CASSVQTEDEQFF
NA	TRBV21-1	TRBJ1-1	NA	TGTGCCCGCAAATCCGAGACAGGGAACACTGAAGCTTTCTTT	CARKSETGNTEAFF
NA	TRBV7-9	TRBJ2-1	NA	TGTGCCAGCAGCTTGGGACTCTGGGCGAGGAATGAGCAGTTCTTC	CASSLGLWARNEQFF
NA	TRBV7-2	TRBJ1-1	NA	TGTGCCAGCAGCTTTTACCTGGGCACTGAAGCTTTCTTT	CASSFYLGTEAFF
few	TRBV27	TRBJ2-5	NA	TGTGCCAGCAGATCCTTTTTGGGGGCGGAACAAGAGACCCAGTACTTC	CASRSFLGAEQETQYF
NA	TRBV29-1	TRBJ1-2	NA	TGCAGCGTTACCCTACAGGGCGACTATGGCTACACCTTC	CSVTLQGDYGYTF
many	TRBV5-1	TRBJ2-7	TRBD1	TGCGCCAGCTCCCGGACAGGCTCCTACGAGCAGTACTTC	CASSRTGSYEQYF
few	TRBV11-3	TRBJ2-2	NA	TGTGCCAGCAGCTCGGCGGGATCAGCCACCGGGGAGCTGTTTTTT	CASSSAGSATGELFF
NA	TRBV9	TRBJ1-5	NA	TGTGCCAGCAGCGTAGCGGGTAATAGCAATCAGCCCCAGCATTTT	CASSVAGNSNQPQHF
few	TRBV4-1	TRBJ2-1	NA	TGCGCCAGCAGCCAAGTGTTGGCTACTGAGCAGTTCTTC	CASSQVLATEQFF
NA	TRBV28	TRBJ2-2	TRBD1	TGTGCCAGCAGTAAAGGGGGCGCGGGCACCGGGGAGCTGTTTTTT	CASSKGGAGTGELFF
many	TRBV24-1	TRBJ2-1	NA	TGTGCCACCAGTGATTCAACCTGGCAGCAGAACAATGAGCAGTTCTTC	CATSDSTWQQNNEQFF
NA	TRBV24-1	TRBJ2-5	NA	TGTGCCACCAGTGATTTTAAGGGATCCTTGTGGGAGACCCAGTACTTC	CATSDFKGSLWETQYF
NA	TRBV4-2	TRBJ1-2	NA	TGTGCCAGCAGCCCCGGGACACCTAACTATGGCTACACCTTC	CASSPGTPNYGYTF
NA	TRBV6-2/TRBV6-3	TRBJ1-5	NA	TGTGCCAGCACTACAATGCGGGGGCAAAGTCAGCCCCAGCATTTT	CASTTMRGQSQPQHF
few	TRBV7-2	TRBJ2-1	TRBD2	TGTGCCAGCAGCTACAGACTAGCGGGAGACGGCGATGAGCAGTTCTTC	CASSYRLAGDGDEQFF
NA	TRBV14	TRBJ2-7	NA	TGTGCCAGCAGTCTAAGCCCGGGGGCAACCTACGAGCAGTACTTC	CASSLSPGATYEQYF
NA	TRBV19	TRBJ2-2	TRBD2	TGTGCCAGTACCAGCGGGGGGTCGAACACCGGGGAGCTGTTTTTT	CASTSGGSNTGELFF
few	TRBV5-5	TRBJ2-3	TRBD1	TGTGCCAGCAGCACCGGACAGGGGGCGTGGATGATGGATACGCAGTATTTT	CASSTGQGAWMMDTQYF
NA	TRBV5-1	TRBJ2-4	NA	TGCGCCAGCAGCCAAACAGGCGAAAACATTCAGTACTTC	CASSQTGENIQYF
NA	TRBV18	TRBJ2-7	TRBD2	TGTGCCAGCTCACCACCGACACACGGGAGGGCCAGTCCCGAGCAGTACTTC	CASSPPTHGRASPEQYF
NA	TRBV6-5	TRBJ2-7	NA	TGTGCCAGCAGTTACACCGGGACCTCCTACGAGCAGTACTTC	CASSYTGTSYEQYF
NA	TRBV20-1	TRBJ1-1	NA	TGCAGTGCTAGAGCATCGTCGGGGGGCACTGAAGCTTTCTTT	CSARASSGGTEAFF